A selection of T cell receptor beta chains follows, all from one sample in a study of blood T cell repertoires in COVID-19. Produced via immunoSEQ multiplex PCR; TCRdb's table is partial and in-frame only. The data show about 130,000 clones, roughly 80% seen once. Material: peripheral blood. These receptors all stem from a woman in her sixties or seventies with acute or convalescent COVID-19. The CDR3 runs from the conserved cysteine through the conserved F or W. D genes are given only for firm matches. Rows give clone size only sometimes, using once, few, many, or a class for an expanded clone.

d_call: TRBD1; v_call: TRBV27; clone_size: .; j_call: TRBJ1-2; cdr3_aa: CASSPGQGKGNYGYTF; cdr3_nt: TGTGCCAGCAGTCCGGGACAGGGGAAGGGGAACTATGGCTACACCTTC
d_call: .; v_call: TRBV24-1; clone_size: .; j_call: TRBJ2-3; cdr3_aa: CATSDFDRYRDTQYF; cdr3_nt: TGTGCCACCAGTGATTTCGACAGGTACCGAGATACGCAGTATTTT
d_call: .; v_call: TRBV5-1; clone_size: .; j_call: TRBJ1-4; cdr3_aa: CASSHGRGGDEKLFF; cdr3_nt: TGCGCCAGCAGCCATGGACGGGGGGGAGATGAAAAACTGTTTTTT
d_call: .; v_call: TRBV30; clone_size: .; j_call: TRBJ1-2; cdr3_aa: CAWSRGRPYGYTF; cdr3_nt: TGTGCCTGGAGCCGAGGTAGGCCCTATGGCTACACCTTC
d_call: TRBD1; v_call: TRBV7-2; clone_size: .; j_call: TRBJ1-5; cdr3_aa: CASSFSRGNQPQHF; cdr3_nt: TGTGCCAGCAGCTTCTCCAGGGGGAATCAGCCCCAGCATTTT
d_call: TRBD1; v_call: TRBV27; clone_size: .; j_call: TRBJ1-1; cdr3_aa: CASSYSIPGQVGGTEAFF; cdr3_nt: TGTGCCAGCAGTTACTCGATCCCGGGACAGGTTGGGGGCACTGAAGCTTTCTTT
d_call: .; v_call: TRBV19; clone_size: once; j_call: TRBJ1-2; cdr3_aa: CASSIRAQGSYGYTF; cdr3_nt: TGTGCCAGTAGTATAAGGGCGCAGGGGAGCTATGGCTACACCTTC
d_call: .; v_call: TRBV12-3/TRBV12-4; clone_size: .; j_call: TRBJ1-2; cdr3_aa: CASRRQDQRGYTF; cdr3_nt: TGTGCCAGCAGAAGACAGGACCAGAGAGGCTACACCTTC
d_call: .; v_call: TRBV3-1/TRBV3-2; clone_size: .; j_call: TRBJ1-5; cdr3_aa: CASSQDFRGSKPQHF; cdr3_nt: TGTGCCAGCAGCCAAGACTTTCGGGGGTCGAAGCCCCAGCATTTT
d_call: TRBD1; v_call: TRBV12-3/TRBV12-4; clone_size: .; j_call: TRBJ1-2; cdr3_aa: CATLTGGAGYTF; cdr3_nt: TGTGCCACATTGACAGGGGGGGCTGGCTACACCTTC
d_call: .; v_call: TRBV3-1/TRBV3-2; clone_size: .; j_call: TRBJ1-2; cdr3_aa: CASSYYRDGSGYTF; cdr3_nt: TGTGCCAGCAGCTATTACAGGGACGGCAGTGGCTACACCTTC